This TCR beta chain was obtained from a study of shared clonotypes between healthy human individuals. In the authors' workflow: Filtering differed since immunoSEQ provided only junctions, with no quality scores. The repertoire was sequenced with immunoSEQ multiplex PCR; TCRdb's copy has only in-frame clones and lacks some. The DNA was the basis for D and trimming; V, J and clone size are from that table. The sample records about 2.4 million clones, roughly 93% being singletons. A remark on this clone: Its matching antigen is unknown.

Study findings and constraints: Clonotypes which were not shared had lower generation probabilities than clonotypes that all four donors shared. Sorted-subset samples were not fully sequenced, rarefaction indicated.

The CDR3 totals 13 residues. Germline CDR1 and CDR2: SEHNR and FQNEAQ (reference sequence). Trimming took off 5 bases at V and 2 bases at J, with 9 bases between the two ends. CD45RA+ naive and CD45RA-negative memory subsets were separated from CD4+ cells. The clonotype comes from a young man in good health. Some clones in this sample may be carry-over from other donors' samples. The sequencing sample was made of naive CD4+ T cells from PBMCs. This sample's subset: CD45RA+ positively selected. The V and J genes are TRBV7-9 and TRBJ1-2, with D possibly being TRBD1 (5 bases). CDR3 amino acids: CASSPTANYGYTF. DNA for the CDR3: TGTGCCAGCAGCCCGACAGCGAACTATGGCTACACCTTC.